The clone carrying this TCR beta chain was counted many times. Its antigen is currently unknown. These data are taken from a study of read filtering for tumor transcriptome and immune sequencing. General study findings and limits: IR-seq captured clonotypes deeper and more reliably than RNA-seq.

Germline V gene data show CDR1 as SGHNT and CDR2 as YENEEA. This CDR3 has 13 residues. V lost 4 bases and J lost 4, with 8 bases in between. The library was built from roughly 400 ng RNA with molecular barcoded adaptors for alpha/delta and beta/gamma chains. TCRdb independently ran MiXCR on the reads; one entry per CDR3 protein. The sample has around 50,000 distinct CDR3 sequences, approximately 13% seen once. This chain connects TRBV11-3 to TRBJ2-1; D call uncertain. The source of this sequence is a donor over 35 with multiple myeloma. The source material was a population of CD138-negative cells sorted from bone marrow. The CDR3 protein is CASSSAAYNEQFF. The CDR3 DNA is TGTGCCAGCAGCTCCGCCGCGTACAATGAGCAGTTCTTC.